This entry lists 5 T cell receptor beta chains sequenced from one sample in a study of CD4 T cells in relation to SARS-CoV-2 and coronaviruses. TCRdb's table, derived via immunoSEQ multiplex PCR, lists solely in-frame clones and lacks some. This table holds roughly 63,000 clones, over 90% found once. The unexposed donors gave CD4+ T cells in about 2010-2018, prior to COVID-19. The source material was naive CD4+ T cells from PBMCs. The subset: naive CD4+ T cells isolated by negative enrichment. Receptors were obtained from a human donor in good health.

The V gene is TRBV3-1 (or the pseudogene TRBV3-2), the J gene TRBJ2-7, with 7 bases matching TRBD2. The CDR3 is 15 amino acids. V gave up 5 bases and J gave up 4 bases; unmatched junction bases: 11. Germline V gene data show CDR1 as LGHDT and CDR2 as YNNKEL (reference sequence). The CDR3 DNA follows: TGTGCCAGCAGCTCTTGGGAGGGGCCCAATTACGAGCAGTACTTC. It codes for CASSSWEGPNYEQYF.

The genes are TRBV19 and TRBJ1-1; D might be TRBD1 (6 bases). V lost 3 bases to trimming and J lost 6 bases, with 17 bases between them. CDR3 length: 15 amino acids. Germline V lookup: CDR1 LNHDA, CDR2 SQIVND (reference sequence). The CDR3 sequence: CASSMQGLTRPEAFF. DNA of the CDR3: TGTGCCAGTAGTATGCAGGGGCTTACCCGTCCTGAAGCTTTCTTT.

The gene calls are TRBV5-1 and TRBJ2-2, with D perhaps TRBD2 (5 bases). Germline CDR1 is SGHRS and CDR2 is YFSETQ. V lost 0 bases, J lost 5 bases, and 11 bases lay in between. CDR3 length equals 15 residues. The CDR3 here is CASSLVLGETGELFF. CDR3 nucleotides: TGCGCCAGCAGCTTGGTCCTCGGGGAGACCGGGGAGCTGTTTTTT.

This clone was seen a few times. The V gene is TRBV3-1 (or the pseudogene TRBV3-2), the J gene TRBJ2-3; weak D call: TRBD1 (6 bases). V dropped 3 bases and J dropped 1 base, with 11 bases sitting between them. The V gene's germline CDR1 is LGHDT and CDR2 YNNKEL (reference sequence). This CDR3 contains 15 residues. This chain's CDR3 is CASSHGRGGTDTQYF. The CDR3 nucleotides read TGTGCCAGCAGCCATGGCAGGGGAGGCACAGATACGCAGTATTTT.

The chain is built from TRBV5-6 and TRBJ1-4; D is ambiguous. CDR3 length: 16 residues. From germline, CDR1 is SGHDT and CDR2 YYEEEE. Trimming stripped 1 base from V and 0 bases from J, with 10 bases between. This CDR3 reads CASSLWSAATNEKLFF. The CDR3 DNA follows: TGTGCCAGCAGCTTGTGGTCGGCGGCAACTAATGAAAAACTGTTTTTT.